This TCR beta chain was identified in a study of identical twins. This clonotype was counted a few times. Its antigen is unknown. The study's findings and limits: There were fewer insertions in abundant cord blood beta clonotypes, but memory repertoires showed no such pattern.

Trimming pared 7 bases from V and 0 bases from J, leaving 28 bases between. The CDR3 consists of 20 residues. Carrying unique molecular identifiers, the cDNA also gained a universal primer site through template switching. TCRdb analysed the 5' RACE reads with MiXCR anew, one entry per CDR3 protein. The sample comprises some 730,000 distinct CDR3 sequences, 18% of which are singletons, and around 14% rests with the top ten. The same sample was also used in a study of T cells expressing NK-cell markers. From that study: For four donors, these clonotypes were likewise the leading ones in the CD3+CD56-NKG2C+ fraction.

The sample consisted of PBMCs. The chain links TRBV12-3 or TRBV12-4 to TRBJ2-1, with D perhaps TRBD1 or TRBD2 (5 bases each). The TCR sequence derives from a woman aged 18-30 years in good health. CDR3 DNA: TGTGCCAGCAACAACGAGGGGCCGGTCGGAAAATTAAGCTCCTACAATGAGCAGTTCTTC. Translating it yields CASNNEGPVGKLSSYNEQFF.